This TCR beta chain was recovered during a study of CD8 T cells in ankylosing spondylitis. The CDR3 extends over 16 amino acids. V was clipped by 2 bases and J by 0 bases, with 11 bases between them. Per germline, CDR1 SNHLY and CDR2 FYNNEI. TCRdb called the 5' RACE reads again in MiXCR, with one record for every CDR3 protein. The sample carries approximately 300,000 distinct CDR3 sequences, less than 25% recorded once. Specimen: blood, either unsorted or a sorted T cell fraction (not recorded which). The chain is built from TRBV2 and TRBJ1-5; perhaps TRBD1 as D (5 bases). This clonotype was obtained from a female donor with ankylosing spondylitis or in good health (not recorded which). The CDR3 DNA is TGTGCCAGCAGTGAAAATGGGGCCCGTAGCAATCAGCCCCAGCATTTT. It translates to CASSENGARSNQPQHF.